Below, 20 T cell receptor beta chains from the same sample are listed, as sequenced in a study of cytomegalovirus exposure and HLA in healthy donors. The PCR used 60 Vbeta and 13 Jbeta primers. TCRdb keeps only in-frame clones here, not all; method: immunoSEQ multiplex PCR. The profile covers about 150,000 clones, with 70% to 90% appearing a single time and 4.5% to 5.5% taken by the ten largest. Specimen: PBMCs. The receptors derive from a girl aged 5 to 17 in good health and CMV-seropositive.

The chain links TRBV11-2 to TRBJ1-1, with D maybe TRBD1 (5 bases). Germline V lookup: CDR1 SGHAT, CDR2 FQNNGV. V shed 4 bases and J shed 6 bases, with 15 bases lying between them. This CDR3 is 14 amino acids long. This CDR3 is CASSSWGLDAEAFF. CDR3 DNA sequence: TGTGCCAGCAGCTCTTGGGGCCTCGACGCTGAAGCTTTCTTT.

The chain combines TRBV6-1 with TRBJ2-2; a weak D match, TRBD2 (5 bases). CDR1 MNHNS and CDR2 SASEGT come from the germline V gene. The CDR3 loop spans 14 amino acids. V lost 7 bases and J 7 bases, leaving 16 bases between the germline ends. The CDR3 loop is CASIWTTGVGELFF. As DNA, the CDR3 is TGTGCCAGCATATGGACGACCGGGGTCGGGGAGCTGTTTTTT.

The chain couples TRBV27 to TRBJ1-2, with 10 bases matching TRBD1. The CDR3 loop spans 13 amino acids. Trimming took 3 bases from V and 7 from J; bases not matched to a gene: 2. CDR1 MNHEY and CDR2 SMNVEV come from the germline V gene (reference sequence). As DNA, the CDR3 is TGTGCCAGCAGTTTTGACAGGGGGCGTGGCTACACCTTC. Protein product: CASSFDRGRGYTF.

V and J are TRBV2 and TRBJ2-6; 10 nucleotides align to TRBD1. Germline CDR1 and CDR2: SNHLY and FYNNEI. This CDR3 spans 18 amino acids. The V segment lost 4 bases and the J segment 3 bases; nucleotides outside the gene matches: 9. In DNA, the CDR3 is TGTGCCAGCAGTGCCGGGACAGGGGAGTGGAGTGGGGCCAACGTCCTGACTTTC. Protein: CASSAGTGEWSGANVLTF.

The chain links TRBV9 to TRBJ1-6; 7 bases agree with TRBD1. Per germline, CDR1 SGDLS and CDR2 YYNGEE. CDR3 length equals 15 residues. The J segment lost 0 bases and the V segment lost 7 bases, leaving 4 bases of the junction unmatched. DNA for the CDR3: TGTGCCAGCGGACAGGAGAGCTCCTATAATTCACCCCTCCACTTT. Its translation is CASGQESSYNSPLHF.

This clone was recorded a few times. The V and J genes are TRBV5-4 and TRBJ1-3; D unresolved. CDR1 and CDR2 from the germline V gene are SGHNT and YYREEE (reference sequence). Trimming shortened V by 0 bases and J by 0 bases, and 7 bases separated the two germline ends. The CDR3 spans 15 residues. In DNA, the CDR3 is TGTGCCAGCAGCTTGGACCCGAGCTCTGGAAACACCATATATTTT. It codes for CASSLDPSSGNTIYF.

This chain links TRBV11-2 with TRBJ1-1, with D perhaps matching TRBD1 (5 bases). Germline V CDR1 and CDR2: SGHAT, FQNNGV. The CDR3 spans 15 residues. Trimming removed 8 bases at V and 1 base at J, with 17 bases between. CDR3 sequence (DNA): TGTGCCAGCGCGCGGGGCCCGGTCTGGAACACTGAAGCTTTCTTT. Translation: CASARGPVWNTEAFF.

The chain carries TRBV9 and TRBJ2-6; tentative D call: TRBD1 (6 bases). V shed 2 bases and J shed 2 bases, with 17 bases lying between them. Per germline, CDR1 SGDLS and CDR2 YYNGEE. CDR3 length equals 18 residues. CDR3 coding DNA: TGTGCCAGCAGCGTTTGGAGGACAGCTTCGGCTGGGGCCAACGTCCTGACTTTC. Its protein product is CASSVWRTASAGANVLTF. Using reference TRBV9 and TRBJ2-6 for the parts outside the CDR3, the full variable domain is DSGVTQTPKHLITATGQRVTLRCSPRSGDLSVYWYQQSLDQGLQFLIQYYNGEERAKGNILERFSAQQFPDLHSELNLSSLELGDSALYFCASSVWRTASAGANVLTFGAGSRLTVL.

The chain is built from TRBV11-3 and TRBJ2-5, with D hard to call. V lost 4 bases and J lost 2, with 11 bases in between. Germline lookup yields CDR1 SGHNT and CDR2 YENEEA. CDR3 length equals 14 residues. The CDR3 DNA sequence: TGTGCCAGCAGCTCCACGACTGGACAAGAGACCCAGTACTTC. This gives the protein CASSSTTGQETQYF.

The chain links TRBV9 to TRBJ2-5, with 14 positions matching TRBD2. The CDR3 length is 18 residues. The J segment lost 1 base and the V segment lost 2 bases, leaving 7 bases of the junction unmatched. Germline V CDR1 and CDR2: SGDLS, YYNGEE. The CDR3 coding sequence is TGTGCCAGCAGCGTTTTCGGGACTAGCGGGGGATTCCAAGAGACCCAGTACTTC. Translated: CASSVFGTSGGFQETQYF.

This chain uses TRBV10-3 with TRBJ2-1; the match to TRBD2 covers 11 bases. The CDR3 spans 17 residues. Germline V lookup: CDR1 ENHRY, CDR2 SYGVKD. J was trimmed by 0 bases and V by 10 bases; bases with no gene match: 11. The CDR3 reads CATRPGLAAYSYNEQFF. CDR3 DNA: TGTGCCACCCGCCCGGGACTAGCGGCGTACTCCTACAATGAGCAGTTCTTC.

This clone was observed once. The chain couples TRBV9 to TRBJ1-1; 12 nucleotides line up with TRBD1. Germline assignment: CDR1 SGDLS and CDR2 YYNGEE. V was pared by 3 bases and J by 4 bases, with 10 bases of the junction left unmatched. The CDR3 runs 17 residues. The CDR3 protein is CASSARVGQGASTEAFF. Written as DNA, the CDR3 is TGTGCCAGCAGCGCTCGAGTGGGACAGGGGGCGAGCACTGAAGCTTTCTTT.

The rearrangement joins TRBV5-6 to TRBJ1-2; D is perhaps TRBD1 (6 bases). Germline loops: CDR1 SGHDT, CDR2 YYEEEE. V was cut by 0 bases and J by 3 bases, with 6 bases left in between. This CDR3 has 13 residues. CDR3 DNA: TGTGCCAGCAGCTTGGACAGGGACTATGGCTACACCTTC. It codes for CASSLDRDYGYTF.

V is TRBV5-1 and J is TRBJ1-4; D perhaps matches TRBD1 (6 bases). CDR3 size: 11 residues. Germline CDR1 SGHRS, CDR2 YFSETQ. Trimming cost V 4 bases and J 9 bases, with 7 bases left between them. CDR3 DNA sequence: TGCGCCAGCAGCACAGGGCAAAAACTGTTTTTT. Its translation: CASSTGQKLFF.

Only a few counts were recorded for this clone. This chain connects TRBV28 to TRBJ2-7, with TRBD2 as a possible D gene (6 bases). The V gene lost 2 bases and the J gene lost 2 bases, with 10 bases spanning the gap. The CDR3 sequence is 14 residues long. The germline CDR1 and CDR2 sequences are MDHEN and SYDVKM. The CDR3 nucleotides read TGTGCCAGCAGTTTAGCGGGGACTCCCTACGAGCAGTACTTC. This codes for CASSLAGTPYEQYF.

The V and J genes are TRBV28 and TRBJ1-2; D unresolved. Germline loops: CDR1 MDHEN, CDR2 SYDVKM. Trimming removed 1 base from V and 5 bases from J, with 2 bases in between. The CDR3 has 11 residues. CDR3 in DNA: TGTGCCAGCAGTTTATCTTATGGCTACACCTTC. Amino acid sequence: CASSLSYGYTF.

The chain combines TRBV28 with TRBJ1-2; a weak D match, TRBD1 (6 bases). The germline V gene has CDR1 MDHEN and CDR2 SYDVKM. The CDR3 totals 16 residues. V gave up 6 bases and J gave up 5 bases, with 22 bases separating them. The CDR3 spells CASSTPWTENMYGYTF. The CDR3 coding sequence is TGTGCCAGCAGCACCCCCTGGACAGAAAACATGTATGGCTACACCTTC.

The genes are TRBV7-8 and TRBJ1-1; no clear D gene. From germline, CDR1 is SGHVS and CDR2 FQNEAQ. V lost 2 bases to trimming and J lost 6 bases, with 16 bases between them. This CDR3 contains 15 residues. The CDR3 loop is CASSLTSSRTAEAFF. The CDR3 region has the DNA TGTGCCAGCAGCTTAACTTCATCTCGAACAGCTGAAGCTTTCTTT.

This clone turned up a few times. This rearrangement joins TRBV2 to TRBJ1-2, with D hard to call. The V gene lost 4 bases and the J gene lost 4 bases, with 10 bases spanning the gap. The CDR3 is 13 amino acids. Germline assignment: CDR1 SNHLY and CDR2 FYNNEI. The CDR3 DNA is TGTGCCAGCAGTGCGACTCCCTCCTATGGCTACACCTTC. Translation: CASSATPSYGYTF.

This clone was detected only once. The chain is built from TRBV19 and TRBJ2-4, with D possibly matching TRBD2 (5 bases). The V gene lost 2 bases and the J gene lost 8 bases, with 16 bases spanning the gap. The length of the CDR3 is 15 residues. Germline V gene sequence: CDR1 LNHDA, CDR2 SQIVND (reference sequence). The CDR3 DNA is TGTGCCAGTAGTATAAGAACGTACGGGGTGGACATTCAGTACTTC. Translated: CASSIRTYGVDIQYF.